These 15 T cell receptor beta chains share one sample of origin, sequenced in a study of blood T cells in healthy people across ages. A sample-barcoded 5' primer and a J-beta primer mix were used in a second PCR of roughly 7 to 12 cycles. One entry per CDR3 protein, called by TCRdb with MiXCR from the 5' RACE reads. The sample has about 2 million distinct CDR3 sequences, 49% seen once; the top ten hold 2% to 2.5%. Sequenced sample: blood. The receptors derive from a woman between 40 and 55 years old in good health.

This chain joins TRBV29-1 and TRBJ2-3; D perhaps matches TRBD2 (5 bases). Germline CDR1 SQVTM, CDR2 ANQGSEA. Trimming cost V 4 bases and J 2 bases, with 13 bases left between them. The CDR3 covers 14 residues. CDR3 nucleotides: TGCAGCGTTGGAAGACTGGAGGTCACAGATACGCAGTATTTT. It is translated as CSVGRLEVTDTQYF.

The rearrangement uses TRBV4-2 and TRBJ2-5; 13 bases map to TRBD2. The V gene end was trimmed by 0 bases and the J gene end by 5 bases; junction bases not matched to a gene: 6. Germline CDR1 is LGHNA and CDR2 is YNFKEQ. The CDR3 runs 17 residues. The CDR3 DNA follows: TGTGCCAGCAGCCAAGATTTGACTAGCGGGGGGTTTGAGACCCAGTACTTC. This sequence encodes CASSQDLTSGGFETQYF.

Only one count was recorded for this clonotype. The V gene is TRBV29-1, the J gene TRBJ2-7; D gene unclear. The CDR3 runs to 13 residues. V was shortened by 6 bases and J by 0 bases, with 12 bases between the two germline ends. In germline, CDR1 is SQVTM, CDR2 ANQGSEA. In DNA, the CDR3 is TGCAGCGTGCAATGGACGGCCTCCTACGAGCAGTACTTC. It is translated as CSVQWTASYEQYF.

This clonotype was counted only a few times. The gene calls are TRBV28 and TRBJ2-3; the D call may be TRBD1 or TRBD2 (5 bases each). Deletions cut 7 bases from V and 3 bases from J, with 23 bases between. There are 17 residues in the CDR3. The V gene's germline CDR1 is MDHEN and CDR2 SYDVKM. CDR3 nucleotide sequence: TGTGCCAGCACCTTATATTGGGGGACCCGAGGGACAGATACGCAGTATTTT. The encoded protein is CASTLYWGTRGTDTQYF.

This clonotype was seen only a few times. This chain links TRBV27 with TRBJ1-2, with 9 bases fitting TRBD1. CDR3 length: 16 residues. With 3 bases clipped from V and 2 bases from J, the junction kept 7 bases outside the gene matches. Looked up from germline, CDR1 is MNHEY and CDR2 is SMNVEV (reference sequence). CDR3 DNA: TGTGCCAGCAGTTTCTCTCGGGGACAGGGAAACTATGGCTACACCTTC. Its protein product is CASSFSRGQGNYGYTF.

The chain couples TRBV6-5 to TRBJ2-1, with D perhaps TRBD1 (5 bases). V was trimmed by 1 base and J by 3 bases, leaving 13 bases between them. The germline V gene encodes CDR1 MNHEY and CDR2 SVGAGI. This CDR3 region has 16 residues. The CDR3 is CASSYLATVYYNEQFF. DNA of the CDR3: TGTGCCAGCAGTTACTTGGCGACAGTTTACTACAATGAGCAGTTCTTC.

This CDR3 reads CASSWGGRLLYGYTF. CDR3 DNA: TGTGCCAGCAGCTGGGGGGGCCGTCTACTCTATGGCTACACCTTC. The chain carries TRBV5-8 and TRBJ1-2; weak D call: TRBD1 (6 bases). From germline, CDR1 is SGHTS and CDR2 YDEGEE. V was pared by 3 bases and J by 4 bases, with 16 bases between. The CDR3 has 15 residues.

There are a few counts of this clonotype. The chain couples TRBV7-2 to TRBJ2-3; D might be TRBD2 (5 bases). The germline gives CDR1 SGHTA, CDR2 FQGNSA. Trimming pared 1 base from V and 0 bases from J, leaving 11 bases between. There are 16 residues in the CDR3. The DNA for the CDR3 is TGTGCCAGCAGCTTAGGGACTTTCACTAGCACAGATACGCAGTATTTT. Its translation is CASSLGTFTSTDTQYF.

The chain carries TRBV6-5 and TRBJ1-2; no firm D call. The germline gives CDR1 MNHEY, CDR2 SVGAGI. Trimming pared 2 bases from V and 4 bases from J, leaving 17 bases between. The CDR3 extends over 16 amino acids. CDR3 residues: CASSYSRGRSGYGYTF. The CDR3 DNA reads TGTGCCAGCAGTTACAGTCGAGGAAGGAGCGGCTATGGCTACACCTTC.

The chain has TRBV4-2 and TRBJ2-7, with D possibly being TRBD1 (6 bases). This CDR3 has 18 residues. Trimming took 2 bases from V and 6 from J, leaving 26 bases between them. Germline-derived CDR1 and CDR2 are LGHNA and YNFKEQ. The CDR3 bases are TGTGCCAGCAGCCAATGGTCGGTCCGGACAGCCGGAGTTTGCGAGCAGTACTTC. This sequence encodes CASSQWSVRTAGVCEQYF.

The chain couples TRBV6-1 to TRBJ1-6, with D unclear. This CDR3 has 13 residues. Trimming took 2 bases from V and 7 from J, leaving 6 bases between them. The germline CDR1 and CDR2 sequences are MNHNS and SASEGT. The chain's CDR3 is CASSEPRNSPLHF. DNA of the CDR3: TGTGCCAGCAGTGAACCAAGGAATTCACCCCTCCACTTT.

V gene TRBV29-1 combines with J gene TRBJ2-3; D might be TRBD2 (6 bases). Germline V lookup: CDR1 SQVTM, CDR2 ANQGSEA. The CDR3 is made up of 15 amino acids. Trimming took 5 bases from V and 2 from J, leaving 17 bases between them. Written as DNA, the CDR3 is TGCAGCGTTTTTCGGCGGGGCCAAATCACAGATACGCAGTATTTT. This translates into CSVFRRGQITDTQYF.

This clonotype came up once. The chain joins TRBV27 to TRBJ2-1; a weak D match, TRBD2 (7 bases). This CDR3 has 13 residues. Germline CDR1 is MNHEY and CDR2 is SMNVEV (reference sequence). V was cut by 8 bases and J by 6 bases, with 14 bases left in between. The CDR3 DNA reads TGTGCCAGCGGGGGGGCCCTGGTCAATGAGCAGTTCTTC. It specifies CASGGALVNEQFF.

This rearrangement joins TRBV20-1 to TRBJ2-1; the match to TRBD2 covers 7 bases. Germline values: CDR1 DFQATT, CDR2 SNEGSKA (reference sequence). This CDR3 spans 14 amino acids. The V gene end was trimmed by 6 bases and the J gene end by 3 bases; junction bases not matched to a gene: 8. The CDR3 DNA reads as TGCAGTGCCCCCGGGACTATCATCTACAATGAGCAGTTCTTC. Its protein is CSAPGTIIYNEQFF.

This sequence joins TRBV5-1 and TRBJ2-7; D might be TRBD1 or TRBD2, each matching 5 bases. Germline V lookup: CDR1 SGHRS, CDR2 YFSETQ. V lost 6 bases and J lost 1, with 14 bases in between. The CDR3 runs 14 residues. Here the CDR3 DNA reads TGCGCCAGCACACTGACAGCGGCGTCCTACGAGCAGTACTTC. Residues: CASTLTAASYEQYF.